This entry concerns a single T cell receptor (beta chain). This entry comes from a study of blood T cell repertoires in COVID-19. Overall study context: Spain, Italy and the United States supplied samples that represented acute and convalescent COVID-19. The analysed material was cDNA or gDNA that came from T cells, B-cell-depleted T cells, or PBMCs.

Germline CDR1 MGHDK, CDR2 SYGVNS. Trimming removed 1 base at V and 7 bases at J, with 13 bases between. CDR3 length: 15 amino acids. Per the original methods: For nucleated cells, counts were estimated from reference gene primer amplification. TCRdb keeps only in-frame clones here, not all; method: immunoSEQ multiplex PCR. The DNA was the basis for D and trimming; V, J and clone size are from that table. The data show 46,000 or so clones, roughly 83% seen once. This receptor was taken from a human donor in a cohort sampled during active COVID-19. The sample was peripheral blood. J is TRBJ1-4 and V is TRBV25-1; D gene uncertain. The CDR3 DNA reads as TGTGCCAGCAGTGAATGGGCGGCAGGAGGTGAAAAACTGTTTTTT. It codes for CASSEWAAGGEKLFF.